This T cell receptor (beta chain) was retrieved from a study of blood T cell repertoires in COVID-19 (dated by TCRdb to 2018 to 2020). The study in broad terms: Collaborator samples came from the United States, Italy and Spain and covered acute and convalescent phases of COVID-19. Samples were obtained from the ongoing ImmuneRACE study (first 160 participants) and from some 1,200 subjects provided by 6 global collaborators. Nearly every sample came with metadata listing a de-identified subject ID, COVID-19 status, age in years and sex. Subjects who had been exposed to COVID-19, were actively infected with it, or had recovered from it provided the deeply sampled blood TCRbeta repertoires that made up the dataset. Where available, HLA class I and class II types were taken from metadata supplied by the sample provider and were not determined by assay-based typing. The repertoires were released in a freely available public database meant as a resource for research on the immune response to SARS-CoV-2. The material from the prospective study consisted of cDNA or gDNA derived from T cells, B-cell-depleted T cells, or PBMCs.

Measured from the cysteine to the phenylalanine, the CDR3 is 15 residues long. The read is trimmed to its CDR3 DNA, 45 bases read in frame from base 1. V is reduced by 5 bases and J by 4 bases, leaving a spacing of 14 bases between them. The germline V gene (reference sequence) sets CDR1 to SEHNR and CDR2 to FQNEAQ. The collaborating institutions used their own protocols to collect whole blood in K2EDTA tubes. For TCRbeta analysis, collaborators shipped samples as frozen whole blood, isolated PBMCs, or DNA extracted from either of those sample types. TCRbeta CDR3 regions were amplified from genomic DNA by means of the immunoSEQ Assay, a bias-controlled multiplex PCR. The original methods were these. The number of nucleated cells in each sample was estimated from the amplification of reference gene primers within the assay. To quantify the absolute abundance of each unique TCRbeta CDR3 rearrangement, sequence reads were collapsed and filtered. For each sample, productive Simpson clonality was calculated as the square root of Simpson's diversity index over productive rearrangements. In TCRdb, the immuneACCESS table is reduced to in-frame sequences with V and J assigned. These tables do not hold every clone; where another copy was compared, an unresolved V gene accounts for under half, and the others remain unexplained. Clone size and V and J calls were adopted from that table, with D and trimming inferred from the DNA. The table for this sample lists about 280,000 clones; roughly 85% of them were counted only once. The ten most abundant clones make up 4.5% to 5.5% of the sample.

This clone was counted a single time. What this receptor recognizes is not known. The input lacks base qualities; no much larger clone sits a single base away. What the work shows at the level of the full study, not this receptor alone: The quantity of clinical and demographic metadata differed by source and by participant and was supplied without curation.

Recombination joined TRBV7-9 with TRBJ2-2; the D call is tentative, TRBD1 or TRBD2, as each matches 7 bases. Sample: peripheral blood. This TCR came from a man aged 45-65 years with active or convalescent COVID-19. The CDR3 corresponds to CASSRGLAVTGELFF. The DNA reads TGTGCCAGCAGCAGGGGGCTAGCGGTCACCGGGGAGCTGTTTTTT.